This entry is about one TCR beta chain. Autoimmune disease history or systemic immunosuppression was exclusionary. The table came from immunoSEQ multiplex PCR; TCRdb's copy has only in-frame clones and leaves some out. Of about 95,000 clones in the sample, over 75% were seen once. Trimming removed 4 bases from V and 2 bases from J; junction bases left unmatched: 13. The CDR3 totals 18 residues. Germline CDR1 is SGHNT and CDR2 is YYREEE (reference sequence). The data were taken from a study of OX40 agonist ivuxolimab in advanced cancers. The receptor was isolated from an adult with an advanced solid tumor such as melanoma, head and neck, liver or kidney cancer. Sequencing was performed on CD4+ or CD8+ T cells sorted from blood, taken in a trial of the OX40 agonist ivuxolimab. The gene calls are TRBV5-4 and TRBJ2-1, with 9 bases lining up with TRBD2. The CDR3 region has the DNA TGTGCCAGCAGCCAAGGGCTAGCGGGAATCGGGACCTACAATGAGCAGTTCTTC. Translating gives CASSQGLAGIGTYNEQFF.